The 18 T cell receptor beta chains presented below share a single source sample, sequenced in a study of T cells of healthy individuals. Each CDR3 protein is one row after TCRdb ran MiXCR on the 5' RACE reads. Of some 100,000 distinct CDR3 sequences listed, 17% are singletons. The receptors shown here come from a human donor in good health.

In this sample, this clonotype turned up a few times. V and J are TRBV29-1 and TRBJ1-1; 9 nucleotides align to TRBD1. The V gene's germline CDR1 is SQVTM and CDR2 ANQGSEA. The CDR3 length is 12 residues. The ends lost 5 bases at V and 6 bases at J; junction bases unmatched: 4. The CDR3 region has the DNA TGCAGCGTTCAACAGGGGGCCCCTGAAGCTTTCTTT. Protein sequence: CSVQQGAPEAFF. The full variable domain, completed using reference TRBV29-1 and TRBJ1-1, is SAVISQKPSRDICQRGTSLTIQCQVDSQVTMMFWYRQQPGQSLTLIATANQGSEATYESGFVIDKFPISRPNLTFSTLTVSNMSPEDSSIYLCSVQQGAPEAFFGQGTRLTVV.

The genes are TRBV7-9 and TRBJ1-1; D is unresolved. The CDR3 loop spans 13 amino acids. The germline gives CDR1 SEHNR, CDR2 FQNEAQ (reference sequence). V was trimmed by 5 bases and J by 6 bases, leaving 13 bases between them. The CDR3 protein is CASSPSGVPEAFF. CDR3 bases: TGTGCCAGCAGCCCTTCTGGAGTACCTGAAGCTTTCTTT.

This clonotype was found a few times. The chain employs TRBV7-3 and TRBJ1-3; D might be TRBD1 (5 bases). CDR3 length: 15 residues. V gave up 5 bases and J gave up 3 bases, with 14 bases separating them. The germline V gene has CDR1 SGHTA and CDR2 FQGTGA. CDR3 coding DNA: TGTGCCAGCAGCAGATCCGGGACGGATGGAAACACCATATATTTT. As protein: CASSRSGTDGNTIYF.

This clonotype was seen ten or more times. The chain uses TRBV4-1 and TRBJ2-5; D unresolved. There are 17 residues in the CDR3. Trimming cost V 0 bases and J 1 base, with 15 bases left between them. From germline, CDR1 is MGHRA and CDR2 YSYEKL. In DNA form, the CDR3 reads TGCGCCAGCAGCCAAGATCAATCGGCAGTGATCCAAGAGACCCAGTACTTC. This gives the protein CASSQDQSAVIQETQYF.

V gene TRBV4-2 combines with J gene TRBJ2-4; TRBD2 matches at 10 bases. This CDR3 is 16 amino acids long. The V segment lost 0 bases and the J segment 7 bases; nucleotides outside the gene matches: 6. CDR1 and CDR2 from the germline V gene are LGHNA and YNFKEQ. The CDR3 here is CASSQDTAGGPNIQYF. CDR3 coding DNA: TGTGCCAGCAGCCAAGATACAGCGGGGGGGCCCAACATTCAGTACTTC.

In this sample, this clonotype turned up a few times. The gene calls are TRBV7-3 and TRBJ2-7; 9 nucleotides match TRBD1. V shed 5 bases and J 1 base; nucleotides not matched to a gene: 15. Germline-derived CDR1 and CDR2 are SGHTA and FQGTGA. There are 18 residues in the CDR3. CDR3 coding DNA: TGTGCCAGCAGCCCCGGGACAGGGTACCCACTGAGGTCCTACGAGCAGTACTTC. It is translated as CASSPGTGYPLRSYEQYF.

This clonotype was detected many times. The rearrangement joins TRBV7-2 to TRBJ2-3; 8 bases are a match to TRBD2. The ends lost 8 bases at V and 2 bases at J; junction bases unmatched: 6. The CDR3 is made up of 14 amino acids. Germline values: CDR1 SGHTA, CDR2 FQGNSA. The CDR3 region is CASRAGGNTDTQYF. The CDR3 DNA reads as TGTGCCAGCCGCGCGGGGGGAAACACAGATACGCAGTATTTT.

This clonotype showed up just a few times. This rearrangement joins TRBV29-1 to TRBJ1-1; the D is unclear. V lost 4 bases and J lost 4, with 10 bases in between. Germline loops: CDR1 SQVTM, CDR2 ANQGSEA. The CDR3 is made up of 12 amino acids. The CDR3 reads CSVVSGFTEAFF. The CDR3 DNA reads TGCAGCGTTGTTTCAGGTTTCACTGAAGCTTTCTTT.

This clonotype was seen more than once but under ten times. This chain links TRBV27 with TRBJ2-7; D gene unclear. CDR3 length equals 15 residues. Germline CDR1 reads MNHEY; CDR2 reads SMNVEV (reference sequence). The ends were cut back, 1 base at V and 0 bases at J, with 10 bases in the middle. CDR3 loop: CASSLFAIHSYEQYF. The CDR3 DNA reads as TGTGCCAGCAGTTTATTTGCCATCCACTCCTACGAGCAGTACTTC.

The chain employs TRBV20-1 and TRBJ2-1; 9 positions agree with TRBD2. The V gene's germline CDR1 is DFQATT and CDR2 SNEGSKA (reference sequence). This CDR3 is built from 12 residues. CDR3 sequence reads: CTPLAGGNEQFF. The DNA of the CDR3 is TGCACACCCCTGGCGGGAGGGAATGAGCAGTTCTTC.

This chain joins TRBV28 and TRBJ1-6; D perhaps matches TRBD1 (6 bases). Germline V gene data show CDR1 as MDHEN and CDR2 as SYDVKM. Between the trimmed V and J ends, which lost 4 bases and 10 bases, there was a span of 14 bases. The CDR3 has 14 residues. Here the CDR3 reads CASSSTGIWSPLHF. The CDR3 DNA reads as TGTGCCAGCAGTTCCACAGGGATTTGGTCACCCCTCCACTTT.

The table lists this clonotype with many counts. This chain connects TRBV3-1 to TRBJ1-2; TRBD1 matches at 7 bases. The CDR3 consists of 16 residues. Losses at the gene ends were 2 bases for V and 5 bases for J; bases not matched to a gene: 11. Germline V gives CDR1 LGHDT, CDR2 YNNKEL (reference sequence). The CDR3 sequence is CASSQRSDRPSYGYTF. The CDR3, as DNA: TGTGCCAGCAGCCAACGTTCGGACAGGCCTAGTTATGGCTACACCTTC.

In this sample, this clonotype turned up many times. V usage is TRBV6-2 or TRBV6-3 and J usage is TRBJ2-7; D might be TRBD1 (6 bases). V dropped 6 bases and J dropped 0 bases, with 12 bases sitting between them. This CDR3 comprises 14 residues. Germline V gene data show CDR1 as MNHEY and CDR2 as SVGEGT. The CDR3 DNA sequence: TGTGCCAGCAGAAGACAGGTCCGCTCCTACGAGCAGTACTTC. Residues: CASRRQVRSYEQYF.

This clonotype turned up a few times. The junction shows a germline mismatch at one end, possibly a read error. The chain recombines TRBV15 with TRBJ1-2; the match to TRBD1 covers 9 bases. CDR1 and CDR2 (germline): LNHNV, YYDKDF (reference sequence). CDR3 length: 15 amino acids. The CDR3 DNA reads TGTGCCACCAGCAGAGGGAGTGGGACAGGGCAGGCCTACAACTTC. Encoded protein: CATSRGSGTGQAYNF. Filled out from reference TRBV15 and TRBJ1-2, the complete variable domain reads DAMVIQNPRYQVTQFGKPVTLSCSQTLNHNVMYWYQQKSSQAPKLLFHYYDKDFNNEADTPDNFQSRRPNTSFCFLDIRSPGLGDTAMYLCATSRGSGTGQAYNFGSGTRLTVV.

The chain employs TRBV19 and TRBJ1-4; maybe TRBD1 (5 bases). This CDR3 contains 15 residues. Looked up from germline, CDR1 is LNHDA and CDR2 is SQIVND (reference sequence). With 4 bases removed from V and 7 bases from J, the gap between germline ends came to 16 bases. CDR3 coding DNA: TGTGCCAGTAGTACGACAGATCGCCTAGCTGAAAAACTGTTTTTT. This gives the protein CASSTTDRLAEKLFF.

The sample holds a few counts of this clonotype. The chain uses TRBV7-9 and TRBJ1-1; D might be TRBD1 (6 bases). V was shortened by 0 bases and J by 7 bases, with 12 bases between the two germline ends. CDR1 is SEHNR and CDR2 is FQNEAQ in the germline V gene (reference sequence). The CDR3 totals 14 residues. The CDR3 sequence is CASSLAGGSSEAFF. The CDR3 nucleotides are TGTGCCAGCAGCTTAGCGGGGGGCAGTAGTGAAGCTTTCTTT.

This clonotype was detected many times. The chain couples TRBV4-2 to TRBJ1-3, with 7 bases matching TRBD1. The J segment lost 4 bases and the V segment lost 0 bases, leaving 9 bases of the junction unmatched. CDR3 length equals 17 residues. The germline V gene has CDR1 LGHNA and CDR2 YNFKEQ. The chain's CDR3 is CASSQEEGALSGNTIYF. CDR3 DNA: TGTGCCAGCAGCCAAGAGGAGGGGGCGCTTTCAGGAAACACCATATATTTT.

The chain has TRBV7-2 and TRBJ2-7; tentatively, D is TRBD1 (6 bases). Germline V lookup: CDR1 SGHTA, CDR2 FQGNSA. The CDR3 has 14 amino acids. V was clipped by 1 base and J by 1 base, with 8 bases between them. The CDR3 DNA reads as TGTGCCAGCAGCTTAGTGGGGGCATCCTACGAGCAGTACTTC. It codes for CASSLVGASYEQYF. The variable domain in full, with the rest retrieved from reference TRBV7-2 and TRBJ2-7, is GAGVSQSPSNKVTEKGKDVELRCDPISGHTALYWYRQSLGQGLEFLIYFQGNSAPDKSGLPSDRFSAERTGGSVSTLTIQRTQQEDSAVYLCASSLVGASYEQYFGPGTRLTVT.